The 23 T cell receptor beta chains below all came from one sample that was sequenced in a study of identical twins. One entry per CDR3 protein, called by TCRdb with MiXCR from the 5' RACE reads. The sample lists under 450,000 distinct CDR3 sequences, about a fifth occurring once. The specimen was naive T cells sorted from blood. The receptors come from a man aged 45-60 years in good health.

The V and J genes are TRBV7-9 and TRBJ2-7; 10 bases fit TRBD1. Germline lookup yields CDR1 SEHNR and CDR2 FQNEAQ (reference sequence). The CDR3 extends over 14 amino acids. The junction had 5 bases not matched to a gene; V was cut back by 4 bases and J by 5 bases. CDR3 bases: TGTGCCAGCAGCTGGGGGACAGGGGTTGACGAGCAGTACTTC. Its protein is CASSWGTGVDEQYF.

This sequence joins TRBV7-2 and TRBJ1-6, with D hard to call. The CDR3 consists of 13 residues. Germline CDR1 SGHTA, CDR2 FQGNSA. V was cut by 2 bases and J by 8 bases, with 7 bases left in between. The CDR3, as DNA: TGTGCCAGCAGCTTAATGCGGGATTCACCCCTCCACTTT. Its translation is CASSLMRDSPLHF.

The genes are TRBV3-1 and TRBJ1-1; TRBD1 aligns across 8 bases. CDR1 is LGHDT, CDR2 YNNKEL, per germline (reference sequence). The CDR3 extends over 17 amino acids. Trimming cost V 0 bases and J 1 base; bases outside gene matches: 7. The CDR3, as DNA: TGTGCCAGCAGCCAAGAAATCGGGCAGGGGGCGAACACTGAAGCTTTCTTT. Translated: CASSQEIGQGANTEAFF.

The chain uses TRBV4-3 and TRBJ1-2, with D possibly matching TRBD1 (6 bases). CDR1 is LGHNA and CDR2 is YSLEER in the germline V gene. The CDR3 runs 14 residues. The germline V and J ends were trimmed by 1 base and 6 bases, with 12 bases remaining between them. Written as DNA, the CDR3 is TGCGCCAGCAGCCAAGCCTCCTGGACAGATGGCTACACCTTC. As protein: CASSQASWTDGYTF.

This clonotype has a count of ten or more. J is TRBJ2-1 and V is TRBV28, with 7 positions matching TRBD2. CDR3 length: 13 amino acids. The germline CDR1 and CDR2 sequences are MDHEN and SYDVKM. V gave up 7 bases and J gave up 3 bases; unmatched junction bases: 3. The CDR3 reads CASKSGNYNEQFF. The CDR3 DNA reads TGTGCCAGCAAAAGCGGGAACTACAATGAGCAGTTCTTC.

This clonotype was picked up many times. A read error may produce the germline difference seen at one junction end. J is TRBJ2-3 and V is TRBV20-1; possibly TRBD1 for D (6 bases). Germline V gene data show CDR1 as DFQATT and CDR2 as SNEGSKA (reference sequence). CDR3 length: 15 amino acids. CDR3 region: CSARGVQGHTDTQYF. Written as DNA, the CDR3 is TGCAGTGCAAGAGGGGTACAGGGACACACAGATACGCAGTATTTT.

This clonotype was seen more than once but under ten times. The chain couples TRBV20-1 to TRBJ2-7; 11 nucleotides match TRBD2. CDR1 and CDR2 (germline): DFQATT, SNEGSKA (reference sequence). V lost 3 bases, J lost 9 bases, and 13 bases stayed unmatched. The CDR3 sequence is 15 residues long. The chain's CDR3 is CSASMTSGTRIGQYF. Written as DNA, the CDR3 is TGCAGTGCTAGTATGACTAGCGGGACTCGTATTGGGCAGTACTTC.

This clonotype was recorded at least ten times. V usage is TRBV3-1 and J usage is TRBJ2-2, with D possibly TRBD1 on 6 matching bases. V was shortened by 0 bases and J by 7 bases, with 12 bases between the two germline ends. This CDR3 contains 15 residues. In germline, CDR1 is LGHDT, CDR2 YNNKEL (reference sequence). CDR3 sequence (DNA): TGTGCCAGCAGCCAAGATCCAGGGGAGCACGGGGAGCTGTTTTTT. Protein: CASSQDPGEHGELFF.

Ten or more counts support this clonotype. This rearrangement joins TRBV12-3 or TRBV12-4 to TRBJ2-3; the D gene could be TRBD1 or TRBD2 (5 bases each). Trimming left V 5 bases short and J 6 bases short, with 9 bases between. There are 12 residues in the CDR3. The CDR3 nucleotides are TGTGCCAGCAGTGGGACGAGGGATACGCAGTATTTT. This sequence encodes CASSGTRDTQYF.

This chain connects TRBV30 to TRBJ2-7; D possibly corresponds to TRBD1 (6 bases). V was shortened by 2 bases and J by 6 bases, with 14 bases between the two germline ends. Germline V gene sequence: CDR1 GTSNPN, CDR2 SVGIG (reference sequence). This CDR3 spans 13 amino acids. The CDR3 sequence is CAWSLVSRGEQYF. The CDR3 DNA follows: TGTGCCTGGAGTTTGGTATCCAGGGGCGAGCAGTACTTC.

The chain is built from TRBV27 and TRBJ2-7, with 11 positions matching TRBD2. The CDR3 is made up of 16 amino acids. Germline V gene lookup returns CDR1 MNHEY and CDR2 SMNVEV (reference sequence). V gave up 4 bases and J gave up 3 bases; unmatched junction bases: 8. This chain's CDR3 is CASSSPLAGGDYEQYF. In DNA, the CDR3 is TGTGCCAGCAGTTCCCCGTTAGCGGGGGGGGACTACGAGCAGTACTTC.

There are many counts of this clonotype. CDR3 nucleotides: TGCAGCGTTGTCGAGGGCCGAAACTATGGCTACACCTTC. This translates into CSVVEGRNYGYTF. V and J are TRBV29-1 and TRBJ1-2; D is uncertain. CDR3 length: 13 amino acids. In germline, CDR1 is SQVTM, CDR2 ANQGSEA. The V gene lost 4 bases and the J gene lost 2 bases, with 11 bases spanning the gap.

The chain recombines TRBV7-6 with TRBJ2-7; 8 nucleotides align to TRBD1. Germline V gene lookup returns CDR1 SGHVS and CDR2 FNYEAQ. The CDR3 has 16 amino acids. V was clipped by 3 bases and J by 3 bases; unmatched bases: 10. The CDR3 DNA follows: TGTGCCAGCAGCTTCTATCCTCGAGGGACAGGCTACGAGCAGTACTTC. This sequence encodes CASSFYPRGTGYEQYF.

This chain uses TRBV12-3 or TRBV12-4 with TRBJ2-4; 9 bases are shared with TRBD1. V shed 6 bases and J 8 bases; nucleotides not matched to a gene: 2. There are 12 residues in the CDR3. In DNA, the CDR3 is TGTGCCAGCAGGGGACAGGGCCACATTCAGTACTTC. Its translation is CASRGQGHIQYF.

This clonotype occurred many times. The rearrangement uses TRBV12-3 or TRBV12-4 and TRBJ2-5, with TRBD2 matching over 9 bases. This CDR3 spans 13 amino acids. The trim removed 5 bases at V and 4 bases at J, leaving 2 bases unmatched. The CDR3 here is CASSGTSRETQYF. The CDR3 nucleotides read TGTGCCAGCAGTGGGACTAGCCGAGAGACCCAGTACTTC.

In this sample, this clonotype turned up many times. The chain uses TRBV18 and TRBJ2-7; no clear D gene. The germline V gene has CDR1 KGHSH and CDR2 LQKENI. This CDR3 has 13 amino acids. Between the trimmed V and J ends, which lost 2 bases and 6 bases, there was a span of 11 bases. The CDR3 DNA reads as TGTGCCAGCTCACCAAAGGAGACGGGCGAGCAGTACTTC. Protein sequence: CASSPKETGEQYF.

The gene calls are TRBV6-2 or TRBV6-3 and TRBJ2-2; D is undetermined. Germline CDR1 MNHEY, CDR2 SVGEGT. V lost 7 bases and J lost 4, with 4 bases in between. This CDR3 is built from 11 residues. CDR3 nucleotide sequence: TGTGCCAGCACGATCACCGGGGAGCTGTTTTTT. This codes for CASTITGELFF.

This clonotype occurred many times. The chain combines TRBV14 with TRBJ2-1; D not certain. Germline V gives CDR1 SGHDN, CDR2 FVKESK. The CDR3 contains 13 residues. Trimming took 3 bases from V and 2 from J, leaving 5 bases between them. The CDR3 sequence is CASSQGTYNEQFF. CDR3 sequence (DNA): TGTGCCAGCAGCCAGGGGACCTACAATGAGCAGTTCTTC.

This clonotype was observed many times. The chain is built from TRBV7-2 and TRBJ2-2; TRBD2 is a possible D gene (6 bases). The germline gives CDR1 SGHTA, CDR2 FQGNSA. Trimming cost V 2 bases and J 7 bases, with 17 bases left between them. This CDR3 has 16 amino acids. The CDR3 DNA is TGTGCCAGCAGCTTAAGAGGCGGGGTAAACTTCGGGGAGCTGTTTTTT. It translates to CASSLRGGVNFGELFF.

V gene TRBV6-2 or TRBV6-3 combines with J gene TRBJ2-5; 11 bases fit TRBD2. Unmatched junction bases numbered 6, after V lost 5 bases and J lost 1 base. Per germline, CDR1 MNHEY and CDR2 SVGEGT. The CDR3 has 16 amino acids. The CDR3: CASSRGLAGPQETQYF. CDR3 in DNA: TGTGCCAGCAGTCGCGGACTAGCGGGCCCCCAAGAGACCCAGTACTTC.

This clonotype was detected a few times. The rearrangement links TRBV6-1 to TRBJ2-2; TRBD1 or TRBD2 may be the D gene (5 bases each). This CDR3 is 16 amino acids long. Trimming took off 6 bases at V and 0 bases at J, with 14 bases between the two ends. The germline V gene encodes CDR1 MNHNS and CDR2 SASEGT. The CDR3 is CASSQRDGANTGELFF. In DNA, the CDR3 is TGTGCCAGCAGCCAGAGGGACGGAGCGAACACCGGGGAGCTGTTTTTT.

This clonotype was observed a few times. The chain employs TRBV12-3 or TRBV12-4 and TRBJ2-4; possible D gene TRBD1, 5 bases. This CDR3 comprises 17 residues. Trimming took 3 bases from V and 0 from J, leaving 15 bases between them. DNA of the CDR3: TGTGCCAGCAGTTTTCAGGGCCTAATACTAGCCAAAAACATTCAGTACTTC. It yields the protein CASSFQGLILAKNIQYF.

The chain couples TRBV20-1 to TRBJ1-1; the D gene is possibly TRBD1 (5 bases). The CDR3 extends over 18 amino acids. Germline V gene lookup returns CDR1 DFQATT and CDR2 SNEGSKA (reference sequence). Trimming took 0 bases from V and 1 from J, leaving 21 bases between them. The CDR3 DNA is TGCAGTGCTAGAGAAAGTGGGTGGGGGTCCCGGCCGAACACTGAAGCTTTCTTT. Its protein is CSARESGWGSRPNTEAFF.